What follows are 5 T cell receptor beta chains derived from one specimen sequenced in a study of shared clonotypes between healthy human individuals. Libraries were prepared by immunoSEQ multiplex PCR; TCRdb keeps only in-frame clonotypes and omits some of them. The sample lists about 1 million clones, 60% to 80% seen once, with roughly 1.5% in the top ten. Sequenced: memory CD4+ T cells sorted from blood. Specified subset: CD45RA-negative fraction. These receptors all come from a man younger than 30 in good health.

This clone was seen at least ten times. The CDR3 nucleotides read TGTGCCAGCAGCCGGGGACTCGGACCGTTCAATGAGCAGTTCTTC. Protein product: CASSRGLGPFNEQFF. The J gene is TRBJ2-1, the V gene TRBV7-9, with a tentative D call TRBD2 (6 bases). This CDR3 contains 15 residues. V shed 5 bases and J shed 6 bases, with 17 bases lying between them. CDR1 and CDR2 (germline): SEHNR, FQNEAQ (reference sequence).

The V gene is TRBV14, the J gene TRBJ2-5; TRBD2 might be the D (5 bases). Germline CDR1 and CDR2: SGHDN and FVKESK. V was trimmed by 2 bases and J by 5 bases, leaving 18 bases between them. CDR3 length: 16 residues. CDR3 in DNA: TGTGCCAGCAGCCAATTGGGAGTATTTGGTGGGGAGACCCAGTACTTC. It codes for CASSQLGVFGGETQYF.

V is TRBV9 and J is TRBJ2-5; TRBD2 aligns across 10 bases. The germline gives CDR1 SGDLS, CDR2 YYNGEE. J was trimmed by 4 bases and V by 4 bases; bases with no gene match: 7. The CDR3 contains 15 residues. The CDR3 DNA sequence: TGTGCCAGCAGCCAGAGCGGGGGGGCAACAGAGACCCAGTACTTC. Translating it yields CASSQSGGATETQYF.

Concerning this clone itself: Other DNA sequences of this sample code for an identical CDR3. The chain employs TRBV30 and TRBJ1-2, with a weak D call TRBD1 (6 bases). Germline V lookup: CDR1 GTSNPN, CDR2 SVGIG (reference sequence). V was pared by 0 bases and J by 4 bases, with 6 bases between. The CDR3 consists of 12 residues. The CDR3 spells CAWSVQGYGYTF. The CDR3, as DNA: TGTGCCTGGAGTGTACAGGGCTATGGCTACACCTTC.

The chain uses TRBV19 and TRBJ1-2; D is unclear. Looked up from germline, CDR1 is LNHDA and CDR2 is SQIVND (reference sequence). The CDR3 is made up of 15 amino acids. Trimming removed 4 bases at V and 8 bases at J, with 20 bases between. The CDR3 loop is CASSSLRQLLGGYTF. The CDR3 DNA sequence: TGTGCCAGTAGTAGCCTTCGGCAGCTACTCGGGGGCTACACCTTC. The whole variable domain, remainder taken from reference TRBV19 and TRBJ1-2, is DGGITQSPKYLFRKEGQNVTLSCEQNLNHDAMYWYRQDPGQGLRLIYYSQIVNDFQKGDIAEGYSVSREKKESFPLTVTSAQKNPTAFYLCASSSLRQLLGGYTFGSGTRLTVV.